Following are 29 T cell receptor beta chains from one sample sequenced in a study of identical twins. TCRdb itself ran the 5' RACE reads through MiXCR, one entry per CDR3 protein. The data contain approximately 1.8 million distinct CDR3 sequences, about 31% of them singletons. Material: cord blood. The receptors stem from a newborn girl in good health.

The chain couples TRBV6-5 to TRBJ2-7; 8 bases map to TRBD1. The V gene end was trimmed by 6 bases and the J gene end by 3 bases; junction bases not matched to a gene: 13. CDR1 is MNHEY and CDR2 is SVGAGI in the germline V gene. CDR3 length: 16 residues. CDR3 sequence reads: CASRAGGPTKLYEQYF. CDR3 coding DNA: TGTGCCAGCAGAGCAGGGGGCCCCACCAAACTCTACGAGCAGTACTTC.

This clonotype was found a few times. It may be a read error: a sequence one base away is much more abundant. The J gene is TRBJ2-7, the V gene TRBV29-1, with D unresolved. Germline V CDR1 and CDR2: SQVTM, ANQGSEA. CDR3 length: 12 amino acids. Trimming removed 4 bases at V and 1 base at J, with 8 bases between. Here the CDR3 reads CSVAHDSYEQYF. Here the CDR3 DNA reads TGCAGCGTTGCACACGATTCCTACGAGCAGTACTTC.

This clonotype turned up a few times. The CDR3 region has the DNA TGTGCCAGCAGTGAGTCGGGACTGTCAGATACGCAGTATTTT. Its translation is CASSESGLSDTQYF. This chain links TRBV6-4 with TRBJ2-3; perhaps TRBD2 as D (6 bases). Germline CDR1 is MRHNA and CDR2 is SNTAGT. CDR3 size: 14 residues. V dropped 3 bases and J dropped 4 bases, with 11 bases sitting between them.

This chain links TRBV7-9 with TRBJ1-2; no clear D gene. Trimming cost V 3 bases and J 7 bases, with 21 bases left between them. Germline V gene sequence: CDR1 SEHNR, CDR2 FQNEAQ (reference sequence). The CDR3 has 16 residues. DNA of the CDR3: TGTGCCAGCAGCTTTAATCCCTTAGGCCCAGGATCTGGCTACACCTTC. This encodes CASSFNPLGPGSGYTF.

The V call is TRBV20-1, the J call TRBJ1-5; D perhaps matches TRBD1 (6 bases). The germline V and J ends were trimmed by 6 bases and 2 bases, with 14 bases remaining between them. This CDR3 contains 14 residues. From germline, CDR1 is DFQATT and CDR2 SNEGSKA (reference sequence). The DNA of the CDR3 is TGCAGTGCCGTACAGGGTTTTCGCAATCAGCCCCAGCATTTT. It is translated as CSAVQGFRNQPQHF.

V and J are TRBV25-1 and TRBJ2-3; 8 bases align to TRBD1. Trimming removed 4 bases from V and 0 bases from J; junction bases left unmatched: 6. Germline V gene data show CDR1 as MGHDK and CDR2 as SYGVNS. The CDR3 loop spans 16 amino acids. The CDR3 reads CASSVFDRGSTDTQYF. The CDR3 DNA is TGTGCCAGCAGTGTCTTCGACAGGGGCAGCACAGATACGCAGTATTTT.

This clonotype showed up many times. This chain uses TRBV14 with TRBJ2-4, with D possibly matching TRBD2 (6 bases). In germline, CDR1 is SGHDN, CDR2 FVKESK. V was trimmed by 4 bases and J by 8 bases, leaving 15 bases between them. The CDR3 is 14 amino acids. The CDR3 sequence is CASSPAGRGDIQYF. Written as DNA, the CDR3 is TGTGCCAGCAGCCCCGCAGGGCGGGGAGACATTCAGTACTTC.

This clonotype occurred a few times. V and J are TRBV2 and TRBJ1-2; no reliable D call. CDR1 and CDR2 (germline): SNHLY, FYNNEI. This CDR3 contains 11 residues. V lost 7 bases to trimming and J lost 6 bases, with 9 bases between them. The CDR3 nucleotides are TGTGCCAGCAACTGGTTAAATGGCTACACCTTC. This encodes CASNWLNGYTF. Together with reference TRBV2 and TRBJ1-2, the CDR3 gives the full variable domain: EPEVTQTPSHQVTQMGQEVILRCVPISNHLYFYWYRQILGQKVEFLVSFYNNEISEKSEIFDDQFSVERPDGSNFTLKIRSTKLEDSAMYFCASNWLNGYTFGSGTRLTVV.

The gene calls are TRBV29-1 and TRBJ1-4, with 10 bases identical to TRBD1. The CDR3 is 11 amino acids. V lost 7 bases to trimming and J lost 7 bases; unmatched junction nucleotides: 0. Germline V gene data show CDR1 as SQVTM and CDR2 as ANQGSEA. DNA for the CDR3: TGCAGCGGGGACAGGGGTGAAAAACTGTTTTTT. Residues: CSGDRGEKLFF.

This clonotype showed up just a few times. Germline and junction disagree at one end, which may indicate a read error. The J gene is TRBJ1-5, the V gene TRBV20-1; D is unresolved. Per germline, CDR1 DFQATT and CDR2 SNEGSKA (reference sequence). CDR3 length: 14 amino acids. The CDR3 region is CSARDRALNQPQHF. CDR3 in DNA: TGCAGTGCGAGAGACCGGGCCCTTAATCAGCCCCAGCATTTT.

This chain links TRBV12-3 or TRBV12-4 with TRBJ2-1; 11 bases are shared with TRBD1. The CDR3 consists of 14 residues. Losses at the gene ends were 7 bases for V and 13 bases for J; bases not matched to a gene: 12. The DNA for the CDR3 is TGTGCCAGCATGGACAGGGGGCGTCATGAGACCCAGTTCTTC. It yields the protein CASMDRGRHETQFF.

This clonotype has a handful of counts. The V call is TRBV20-1, the J call TRBJ2-5, with 14 bases matching TRBD2. The CDR3 is 16 residues long. Trimming took 5 bases from V and 4 from J; bases not matched to a gene: 9. Per the germline V gene, CDR1 is DFQATT and CDR2 is SNEGSKA (reference sequence). CDR3 DNA sequence: TGCAGTGCTCCGACTAGCGGGAGGGTACGCAGAGAGACCCAGTACTTC. Amino acids: CSAPTSGRVRRETQYF.

The genes are TRBV25-1 and TRBJ1-4; a possible D gene is TRBD1 (5 bases). From germline, CDR1 is MGHDK and CDR2 SYGVNS. V lost 4 bases, J lost 8 bases, and 20 bases lay in between. The CDR3 covers 16 residues. The chain's CDR3 is CASSGPKGGAGEKLFF. The DNA of the CDR3 is TGTGCCAGCAGTGGTCCAAAAGGCGGGGCGGGAGAAAAACTGTTTTTT.

This clonotype was counted a few times. The V gene is TRBV20-1, the J gene TRBJ2-7; D is perhaps TRBD2 (6 bases). The CDR3 loop spans 13 amino acids. Germline CDR1 and CDR2: DFQATT and SNEGSKA (reference sequence). V was cut by 3 bases and J by 0 bases, with 9 bases left in between. The CDR3, as DNA: TGCAGTGCTAGGGACTACCACTCCTACGAGCAGTACTTC. This translates into CSARDYHSYEQYF.

The chain carries TRBV25-1 and TRBJ1-5; no clear D. The CDR3 has 15 residues. Germline V gene data show CDR1 as MGHDK and CDR2 as SYGVNS. The V and J ends lost 4 bases and 0 bases respectively, with 10 bases between them. This CDR3 reads CASSGGPHSNQPQHF. For the CDR3, the DNA is TGTGCCAGCAGTGGCGGGCCTCATAGCAATCAGCCCCAGCATTTT.

The chain links TRBV28 to TRBJ2-7; unclear D gene. Per germline, CDR1 MDHEN and CDR2 SYDVKM. The length of the CDR3 is 16 residues. Trimming stripped 5 bases from V and 7 bases from J, with 24 bases between. CDR3: CASSHGVGTRRDEQYF. For the CDR3, the DNA is TGTGCCAGCAGTCATGGTGTGGGAACCCGCCGCGATGAGCAGTACTTC.

As DNA, the CDR3 is TGTGCCAGTTTGACAGGGGGCGCGGGTACTAATGAAAAACTGTTTTTT. Translating it yields CASLTGGAGTNEKLFF. The genes are TRBV28 and TRBJ1-4; 10 bases fit TRBD1. This CDR3 is built from 16 residues. The V gene end was trimmed by 9 bases and the J gene end by 2 bases; junction bases not matched to a gene: 9. Germline CDR1 reads MDHEN; CDR2 reads SYDVKM.

The gene calls are TRBV20-1 and TRBJ2-3; D is uncertain. The CDR3 covers 14 residues. Germline V gene lookup returns CDR1 DFQATT and CDR2 SNEGSKA (reference sequence). Between the trimmed V and J ends, which lost 3 bases and 0 bases, there was a span of 10 bases. CDR3 sequence: CSASWPHSTDTQYF. CDR3 nucleotide sequence: TGCAGTGCTAGCTGGCCCCACAGCACAGATACGCAGTATTTT.

The J gene is TRBJ1-2, the V gene TRBV12-3 or TRBV12-4; maybe TRBD1 (6 bases). The CDR3 runs to 15 residues. V lost 6 bases, J lost 6 bases, and 20 bases lay in between. The DNA of the CDR3 is TGTGCCAGCAGCCCAGGAACAGGGAGTATCCATGGCTACACCTTC. This codes for CASSPGTGSIHGYTF.

The chain uses TRBV9 and TRBJ2-1, with 7 bases that match TRBD2. V trimming: 5 bases; J trimming: 2 bases; junction bases outside the gene matches: 7. Germline CDR1 and CDR2: SGDLS and YYNGEE. There are 15 residues in the CDR3. This CDR3 is CASRPTSVPYNEQFF. The CDR3 bases are TGTGCCAGCAGGCCTACTAGCGTACCCTACAATGAGCAGTTCTTC.

The chain recombines TRBV9 with TRBJ2-3; 10 bases match TRBD2. The V and J ends lost 4 bases and 6 bases, in that order; junction bases with no gene match: 11. The germline V gene encodes CDR1 SGDLS and CDR2 YYNGEE. The CDR3 is made up of 16 amino acids. CDR3: CASSPRTSGGRDTQYF. CDR3 DNA: TGTGCCAGCAGCCCCCGGACTAGCGGTGGGAGGGATACGCAGTATTTT.

This chain uses TRBV27 with TRBJ2-2; TRBD1 matches 7 bases. V gave up 9 bases and J gave up 5 bases; unmatched junction bases: 9. This CDR3 contains 14 residues. Germline V gives CDR1 MNHEY, CDR2 SMNVEV (reference sequence). The CDR3 loop is CASRQGGWTGELFF. The CDR3 DNA sequence: TGTGCCAGTCGCCAAGGGGGCTGGACCGGGGAGCTGTTTTTT.

This chain links TRBV12-3 or TRBV12-4 with TRBJ1-1; D call uncertain. Trimming removed 5 bases at V and 1 base at J, with 5 bases between. The CDR3 runs 12 residues. The CDR3 loop reads CASSARNTEAFF. The CDR3, as DNA: TGTGCCAGCAGTGCGAGGAACACTGAAGCTTTCTTT.

This clonotype was counted between two and nine times. The chain combines TRBV29-1 with TRBJ1-1; D not resolved. CDR1 and CDR2 from the germline V gene are SQVTM and ANQGSEA. CDR3 size: 14 residues. Trimming pared 1 base from V and 2 bases from J, leaving 11 bases between. The CDR3 DNA reads TGCAGCGTTGAAGGGGTAGGACTTAACACTGAAGCTTTCTTT. It specifies CSVEGVGLNTEAFF.

The chain employs TRBV2 and TRBJ2-4, with D possibly being TRBD2 (6 bases). Trimming left V 1 base short and J 13 bases short, with 14 bases between. CDR1 and CDR2 from the germline V gene are SNHLY and FYNNEI. The CDR3 consists of 13 residues. The CDR3, as DNA: TGTGCCAGCAGTGAAGGGGACTCCGCGAGGCAGTACTTC. Residues: CASSEGDSARQYF.

A few counts support this clonotype. The CDR3 coding sequence is TGCGCCAGCAGCCCGGGACAGCCATACTATGGCTACACCTTC. Amino acids: CASSPGQPYYGYTF. The chain uses TRBV4-1 and TRBJ1-2, with 7 nucleotides matching TRBD1. The CDR3 extends over 14 amino acids. The J segment lost 3 bases and the V segment lost 4 bases, leaving 5 bases of the junction unmatched. Germline loops: CDR1 MGHRA, CDR2 YSYEKL.

The CDR3 DNA is TGCGCCAGCAGCTTGATGAAGGCAGGGGCACGGGATGAGCAGTACTTC. It is translated as CASSLMKAGARDEQYF. V is TRBV5-1 and J is TRBJ2-5, with a weak D call TRBD1 (6 bases). This CDR3 is 16 amino acids long. V dropped 1 base and J dropped 11 bases, with 24 bases sitting between them. CDR1 and CDR2 from the germline V gene are SGHRS and YFSETQ.

This clonotype was found many times. The V call is TRBV12-3 or TRBV12-4, the J call TRBJ2-7, with D possibly being TRBD1 (6 bases). The CDR3 length is 13 residues. The V and J ends lost 7 bases and 1 base respectively, with 11 bases between them. CDR3 DNA: TGTGCCAGCACCCTAGACAGGTCCTACGAGCAGTACTTC. The encoded protein is CASTLDRSYEQYF.

A word on this clonotype: The junction shows a germline mismatch at one end, possibly a read error. This chain connects TRBV7-9 to TRBJ2-7; D is perhaps TRBD1 (6 bases). The CDR3 has 14 residues. Per germline, CDR1 SEHNR and CDR2 FQNEAQ (reference sequence). The CDR3 DNA is TGTGTCAGCAGCGAGACAGGTTTCTCCTACGAGCAGTACTTC. Translated, it gives CVSSETGFSYEQYF.